These 3 T cell receptor beta chains share one sample of origin, sequenced in a study of blood T cells in healthy people across ages. A second PCR of 7 to 11 cycles used a sample-barcoded 5' primer and a J-beta primer mix. One entry per CDR3 protein, called by TCRdb with MiXCR from the 5' RACE reads. The sample has more than 1.4 million distinct CDR3 sequences, roughly 45% seen once. The material sequenced was blood. All receptors come from a woman under 30 in good health.

This clonotype was counted only a few times. The rearrangement joins TRBV4-2 to TRBJ2-5, with a weak D call TRBD1 (5 bases). Germline CDR1 and CDR2: LGHNA and YNFKEQ. The ends were cut back, 1 base at V and 5 bases at J, with 11 bases in the middle. The CDR3 sequence is 14 residues long. The CDR3 DNA follows: TGTGCCAGCAGCCAAGGGGGCGCAATGGAGACCCAGTACTTC. It encodes CASSQGGAMETQYF.

This clonotype was observed many times. This chain uses TRBV29-1 with TRBJ2-3; D is possibly TRBD2 (5 bases). The CDR3 contains 12 residues. Trimming pared 8 bases from V and 3 bases from J, leaving 12 bases between. Germline loops: CDR1 SQVTM, CDR2 ANQGSEA. This CDR3 reads CSPRTETDTQYF. CDR3 coding DNA: TGCAGCCCTCGGACTGAAACAGATACGCAGTATTTT.

The chain has TRBV3-1 and TRBJ2-3; 10 nucleotides line up with TRBD2. Germline assignment: CDR1 LGHDT and CDR2 YNNKEL (reference sequence). J was trimmed by 3 bases and V by 4 bases; bases with no gene match: 7. This CDR3 region has 16 residues. The CDR3 loop reads CASSPSLAGKTDTQYF. The CDR3 nucleotides read TGTGCCAGCAGCCCCTCACTAGCGGGAAAAACAGATACGCAGTATTTT.